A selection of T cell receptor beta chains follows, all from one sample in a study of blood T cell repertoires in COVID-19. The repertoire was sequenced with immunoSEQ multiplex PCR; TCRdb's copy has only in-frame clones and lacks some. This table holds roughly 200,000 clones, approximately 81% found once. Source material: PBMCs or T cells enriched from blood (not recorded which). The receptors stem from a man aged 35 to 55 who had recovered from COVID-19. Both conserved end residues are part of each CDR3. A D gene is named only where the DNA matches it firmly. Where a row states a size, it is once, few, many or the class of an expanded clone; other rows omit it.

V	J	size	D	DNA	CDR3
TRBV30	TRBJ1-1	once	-	TGTGCCTGGACCATACAGGGATTCATTGAAGCTTTCTTT	CAWTIQGFIEAFF
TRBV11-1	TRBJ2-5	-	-	TGTGCCAGCAGTCAGTTTGAGACCCAGTACTTC	CASSQFETQYF
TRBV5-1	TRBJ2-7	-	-	TGCGCCAGCGCGGAGGAATACGAGCAGTACTTC	CASAEEYEQYF
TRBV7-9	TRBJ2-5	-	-	TGTGCCAGCAGCTTAGATGGGGGCAGGGGTGAGACCCAGTACTTC	CASSLDGGRGETQYF
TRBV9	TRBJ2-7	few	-	TGTGCCAGCAGCGTAGGAACAGGGAACTACGAGCAGTACTTC	CASSVGTGNYEQYF
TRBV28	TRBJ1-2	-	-	TGTGCCAGCAGTTTTCCAGGGTGGCGAGGCTACACCTTC	CASSFPGWRGYTF
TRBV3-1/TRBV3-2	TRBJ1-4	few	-	TGTGCCACCGGCGGGCGGGGTGAAAAACTGTTTTTT	CATGGRGEKLFF
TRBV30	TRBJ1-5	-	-	TGTGCCTGGAGTCGTACAGGGTCAAATCAGCCCCAGCATTTT	CAWSRTGSNQPQHF
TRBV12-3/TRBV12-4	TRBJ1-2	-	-	TGTGCCAGCAGTTTAGCGCGTCTCGGCTACACCTTC	CASSLARLGYTF
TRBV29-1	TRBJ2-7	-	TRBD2	TGCAGCGTTGTAAGGGCCCTAGCGGGAGCAGGGGAGCAGTACTTC	CSVVRALAGAGEQYF
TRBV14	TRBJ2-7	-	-	TGTGCCAGCAGCCCAGGGCCCCCGTACGAGCAGTACTTC	CASSPGPPYEQYF
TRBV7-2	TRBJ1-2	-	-	TGTGCCAGCAGCTTGAGCCCTGTAGCTAACTATGGCTACACCTTC	CASSLSPVANYGYTF
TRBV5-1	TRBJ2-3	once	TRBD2	TGCGCCAGCAGCCGGGACCTAGCGGGAGGGCCGACAGATACGCAGTATTTT	CASSRDLAGGPTDTQYF
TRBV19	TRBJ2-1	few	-	TGTGCCAGTAGTACCGACTACAACAATGAGCAGTTCTTC	CASSTDYNNEQFF
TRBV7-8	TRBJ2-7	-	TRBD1	TGTGCCAGCAGCTTAGAGGACAGGGGTTCCTACGAGCAGTACTTC	CASSLEDRGSYEQYF
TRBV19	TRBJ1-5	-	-	TGTGCCAGTAGTATAGATGGGAGACAGGTGATCAATCAGCCCCAGCATTTT	CASSIDGRQVINQPQHF
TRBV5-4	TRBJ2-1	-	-	TGTGCCAGCAGCTTGGATGGTAGCAGCCTACCCTCCTACAATGAGCAGTTCTTC	CASSLDGSSLPSYNEQFF
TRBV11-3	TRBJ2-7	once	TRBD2	TGTGCCAGCAGCTCCACCGGGACTAGCGGGAAGGGGTACTTC	CASSSTGTSGKGYF
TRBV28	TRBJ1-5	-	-	TGTGCCTCCTACCCCGCCCGCAGGGGCACCCAGCATTTT	CASYPARRGTQHF
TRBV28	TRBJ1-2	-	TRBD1	TGTGCCAGCAGTCTTCCGGGACAGGGCAGGAACACCTTC	CASSLPGQGRNTF
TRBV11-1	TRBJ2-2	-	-	TGTGCCAGCAGCCCCCACCCGGGGAAGAACACCGGGGAGCTGTTTTTT	CASSPHPGKNTGELFF
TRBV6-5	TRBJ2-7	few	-	TGTGCCAGCAGAACGGCGGGCTCCTACGAGCAGTACTTC	CASRTAGSYEQYF
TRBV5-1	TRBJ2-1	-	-	TGCGCCAGCAGCTTGGATGGGAGCTCCTACAATGAGCAGTTCTTC	CASSLDGSSYNEQFF
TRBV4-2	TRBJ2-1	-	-	TGTGCCAGCAGCCGCGGACAGAGTGAGCAGTTCTTC	CASSRGQSEQFF
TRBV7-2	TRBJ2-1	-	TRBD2	TGTGCCAGCAGCTTCCATCTAGGCGGGAGTACTTCCGTTTGGGGTGAGCAGTTCTTC	CASSFHLGGSTSVWGEQFF
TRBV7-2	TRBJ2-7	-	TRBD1	TGTGCCAGCAGCTTAGGACCGGGACAGGGAATCTACGAGCAGTACTTC	CASSLGPGQGIYEQYF
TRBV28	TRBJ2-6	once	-	TGTGCCAGCAGTACTTGGACAGTTTTGAACTCTGGGGCCAACGTCCTGACTTTC	CASSTWTVLNSGANVLTF
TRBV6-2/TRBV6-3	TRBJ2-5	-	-	TGTGCCAGCAGCACCCATCGGGGAGGTTCAGAGACCCAGTACTTC	CASSTHRGGSETQYF
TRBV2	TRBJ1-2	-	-	TGTGCCAGCAGTCGGGATGTCCACGTCTATGGCTACACCTTC	CASSRDVHVYGYTF
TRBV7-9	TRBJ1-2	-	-	TGTGCCAGCACCCCGGTTCATAACTATGGCTACACCTTC	CASTPVHNYGYTF
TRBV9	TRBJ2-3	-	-	TGTGCCAGCAGCGTAGAGCTCCCCGGGGCAGATACGCAGTATTTT	CASSVELPGADTQYF
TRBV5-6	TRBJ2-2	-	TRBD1	TGTGCCAGCAGCTTGCGGGACAGGGGTATCACCGGGGAGCTGTTTTTT	CASSLRDRGITGELFF
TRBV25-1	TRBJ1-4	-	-	TGTGCCAGCGCCAAGATCGGTGAAAAACTGTTTTTT	CASAKIGEKLFF